Below are 25 T cell receptor beta chains sequenced from a single sample in a study of response to subunit inactivated influenza vaccine. Using its own MiXCR run on the RT-PCR reads, TCRdb lists one record per CDR3 protein. The top ten clones hold roughly 11% of a sample with approximately 500,000 distinct CDR3 sequences, less than 15% of them seen once. Sequences were derived from PBMCs from blood, sampled roughly 12 days after vaccination. These receptors originate from a man aged 45-65 years who received an inactivated influenza vaccine.

This rearrangement joins TRBV18 to TRBJ1-6, with TRBD1 matching over 10 bases. Germline trimming cut 1 base from V and 7 bases from J; bases unmatched to any gene: 1. CDR1 is KGHSH, CDR2 LQKENI, per germline. CDR3 size: 15 residues. In DNA, the CDR3 is TGTGCCAGCTCACCACGGGGACAGGGGAATTCACCCCTCCACTTT. It encodes CASSPRGQGNSPLHF.

Only a few counts were recorded for this clonotype. This chain joins TRBV27 and TRBJ2-2; D is undetermined. Trimming took off 6 bases at V and 2 bases at J, with 10 bases between the two ends. The CDR3 is 14 amino acids. CDR1 and CDR2 from the germline V gene are MNHEY and SMNVEV (reference sequence). CDR3 nucleotide sequence: TGTGCCAGCAGGCCTTTCATAAACACCGGGGAGCTGTTTTTT. Its protein product is CASRPFINTGELFF.

The chain combines TRBV10-3 with TRBJ2-1; TRBD2 is a possible D gene (6 bases). The CDR3 length is 13 residues. The germline V and J ends were trimmed by 5 bases and 4 bases, with 9 bases remaining between them. CDR1 ENHRY and CDR2 SYGVKD come from the germline V gene. The CDR3 region is CAISTGLYNEQFF. CDR3 DNA: TGTGCCATCAGTACGGGACTTTACAATGAGCAGTTCTTC.

This rearrangement joins TRBV6-2 or TRBV6-3 to TRBJ2-1; D is unclear. The germline V gene encodes CDR1 MNHEY and CDR2 SVGEGT. This CDR3 has 15 residues. With 5 bases removed from V and 6 bases from J, the gap between germline ends came to 17 bases. The CDR3 DNA is TGTGCCAGCAGTCGAACATGGGGAATGGGCAATGAGCAGTTCTTC. It encodes CASSRTWGMGNEQFF.

This clonotype was counted between two and nine times. The chain is built from TRBV7-2 and TRBJ1-1; D gene uncertain. This CDR3 comprises 14 residues. Trimming removed 4 bases from V and 4 bases from J, with 13 bases in between. Germline CDR1 SGHTA, CDR2 FQGNSA. The CDR3, as DNA: TGTGCCAGCAGCTCGATTACACGCAGCACTGAAGCTTTCTTT. Translation: CASSSITRSTEAFF.

This clonotype was picked up a small number of times. The chain joins TRBV7-2 to TRBJ2-7; 7 bases are shared with TRBD1. The CDR3 totals 15 residues. Germline V gene sequence: CDR1 SGHTA, CDR2 FQGNSA. Unmatched junction bases numbered 9, after V lost 5 bases and J lost 2 bases. The DNA of the CDR3 is TGTGCCAGCAGCCCCCATTGGACAGGAGCCTACGAGCAGTACTTC. It codes for CASSPHWTGAYEQYF.

The table lists this clonotype with many counts. The chain recombines TRBV4-3 with TRBJ2-3, with 9 nucleotides matching TRBD1. There are 19 residues in the CDR3. V lost 3 bases, J lost 0 bases, and 13 bases stayed unmatched. CDR1 and CDR2 (germline): LGHNA, YSLEER. The CDR3 DNA is TGCGCCAGCAGCCAGGCGGGGACAGGGTACTTCTTTAGCACAGATACGCAGTATTTT. This gives the protein CASSQAGTGYFFSTDTQYF.

The chain couples TRBV28 to TRBJ2-1, with 7 bases identical to TRBD2. Trimming removed 4 bases from V and 0 bases from J; junction bases left unmatched: 15. Germline V CDR1 and CDR2: MDHEN, SYDVKM. This CDR3 is 19 amino acids long. The CDR3 DNA reads TGTGCCAGCAGTTCTAAGGTTGTATCCGGGGGGAGCTCCTACAATGAGCAGTTCTTC. Translating it yields CASSSKVVSGGSSYNEQFF. Drawing the rest from reference TRBV28 and TRBJ2-1, the complete variable domain is DVKVTQSSRYLVKRTGEKVFLECVQDMDHENMFWYRQDPGLGLRLIYFSYDVKMKEKGDIPEGYSVSREKKERFSLILESASTNQTSMYLCASSSKVVSGGSSYNEQFFGPGTRLTVL.

This clonotype has a handful of counts. The chain couples TRBV6-2 or TRBV6-3 to TRBJ1-5; D is undetermined. V lost 7 bases and J lost 0, with 7 bases in between. The CDR3 length is 13 residues. Germline CDR1 and CDR2: MNHEY and SVGEGT. CDR3 residues: CASTGYSNQPQHF. CDR3 DNA: TGTGCCAGCACCGGATATAGCAATCAGCCCCAGCATTTT.

The chain employs TRBV28 and TRBJ2-6; the D is unclear. CDR1 and CDR2 (germline): MDHEN, SYDVKM. The V gene lost 5 bases and the J gene lost 0 bases, with 8 bases spanning the gap. This CDR3 is 15 amino acids long. The CDR3 is CASSRTASGANVLTF. The DNA of the CDR3 is TGTGCCAGCAGTCGCACAGCCTCTGGGGCCAACGTCCTGACTTTC.

The chain employs TRBV11-2 and TRBJ2-3; D tentatively fits TRBD1 or TRBD2 (5 bases each). Per germline, CDR1 SGHAT and CDR2 FQNNGV. The CDR3 is 17 amino acids. V dropped 5 bases and J dropped 0 bases, with 18 bases sitting between them. CDR3 bases: TGTGCCAGCAGCCACAACCGGGGACGAACTAGCACAGATACGCAGTATTTT. Amino acids: CASSHNRGRTSTDTQYF.

Regarding this clonotype: The junction departs from the called germline gene at one end, perhaps through a read error. This chain links TRBV19 with TRBJ2-1, with 10 bases that match TRBD2. CDR1 and CDR2 (germline): LNHDA, SQIVND (reference sequence). This CDR3 region has 17 residues. CDR3 loop: CVSSIRAAGGSYNEQFF. CDR3 in DNA: TGTGTCAGTAGTATCCGGGCAGCGGGAGGGAGCTACAATGAGCAGTTCTTC. The variable domain in full, with the rest retrieved from reference TRBV19 and TRBJ2-1, is DGGITQSPKYLFRKEGQNVTLSCEQNLNHDAMYWYRQDPGQGLRLIYYSQIVNDFQKGDIAEGYSVSREKKESFPLTVTSAQKNPTAFYLCVSSIRAAGGSYNEQFFGPGTRLTVL.

This clonotype occurred a few times. The chain links TRBV10-2 to TRBJ2-7; 9 bases map to TRBD2. The germline gives CDR1 WSHSY, CDR2 SAAADI. The CDR3 spans 14 residues. The V segment lost 4 bases and the J segment 5 bases; nucleotides outside the gene matches: 6. The CDR3 nucleotides read TGCGCCAGCAGTGTCAAGCGGGGGGCGGACGAGCAGTACTTC. Protein sequence: CASSVKRGADEQYF.

The chain has TRBV24-1 and TRBJ2-4; TRBD1 is a possible D gene (6 bases). In germline, CDR1 is KGHDR, CDR2 SFDVKD. The V and J ends lost 5 bases and 6 bases respectively, with 7 bases between them. The CDR3 is 12 amino acids. In DNA, the CDR3 is TGTGCCACCAGTGCACAGGGAAACATTCAGTACTTC. This encodes CATSAQGNIQYF.

This chain connects TRBV4-1 to TRBJ2-2, with a tentative D call TRBD2 (7 bases). Germline V lookup: CDR1 MGHRA, CDR2 YSYEKL. Deletions cut 3 bases from V and 2 bases from J, with 16 bases between. There are 17 residues in the CDR3. CDR3: CASSHPLGGRNTGELFF. In DNA, the CDR3 is TGCGCCAGCAGCCACCCCTTGGGGGGGCGAAACACCGGGGAGCTGTTTTTT.

This clonotype came up a few times. CDR3 bases: TGTGCCAGCAGCGAGACTAGCGGGGGGTATGAGACCCAGTACTTC. This codes for CASSETSGGYETQYF. The chain couples TRBV9 to TRBJ2-5, with 13 bases lining up with TRBD2. Germline values: CDR1 SGDLS, CDR2 YYNGEE. The trim removed 3 bases at V and 5 bases at J, leaving 4 bases unmatched. The CDR3 is 15 residues long.

This clonotype was counted at least ten times. One end of the junction is discordant with germline, which a read error may explain. The chain couples TRBV5-6 to TRBJ2-1; D not resolved. The CDR3 is made up of 13 amino acids. In germline, CDR1 is SGHDT, CDR2 YYEEEE. CDR3 nucleotides: TGTGCCAGCAGCTTGGACTACTACAGTGAGCAGTTCTTC. It specifies CASSLDYYSEQFF.

This clonotype was detected ten times or more. V is TRBV5-1 and J is TRBJ1-2; 9 nucleotides agree with TRBD1. The germline gives CDR1 SGHRS, CDR2 YFSETQ. V dropped 4 bases and J dropped 2; count of bases not matched to a gene: 3. There are 14 residues in the CDR3. The CDR3 coding sequence is TGCGCCAGCAGCGGGACAGGGTCGAACTATGGCTACACCTTC. Translated: CASSGTGSNYGYTF. Based on the CDR3 plus reference TRBV5-1 and TRBJ1-2, the full variable domain is KAGVTQTPRYLIKTRGQQVTLSCSPISGHRSVSWYQQTPGQGLQFLFEYFSETQRNKGNFPGRFSGRQFSNSRSEMNVSTLELGDSALYLCASSGTGSNYGYTFGSGTRLTVV.

The rearrangement uses TRBV20-1 and TRBJ1-6; D gene uncertain. V dropped 5 bases and J dropped 6 bases, with 20 bases sitting between them. Germline assignment: CDR1 DFQATT and CDR2 SNEGSKA (reference sequence). CDR3 length: 16 residues. The CDR3 here is CSARLLTGNLNSPLHF. CDR3 coding DNA: TGCAGTGCTCGACTGCTCACCGGGAATCTTAATTCACCCCTCCACTTT.

The gene calls are TRBV6-1 and TRBJ2-5; 11 bases match TRBD2. CDR3 length: 15 amino acids. Trimming took 6 bases from V and 4 from J; bases not matched to a gene: 7. Germline assignment: CDR1 MNHNS and CDR2 SASEGT. CDR3 in DNA: TGTGCCAGCAGAGAACTAGCGGGGGCGGCAGAGACCCAGTACTTC. This codes for CASRELAGAAETQYF.

The chain recombines TRBV7-8 with TRBJ2-3; 11 bases match TRBD2. The CDR3 is 15 residues long. Germline V gene lookup returns CDR1 SGHVS and CDR2 FQNEAQ. J was trimmed by 6 bases and V by 2 bases; bases with no gene match: 4. The DNA for the CDR3 is TGTGCCAGCAGCTTATCGGGACTAGCGGTTGATACGCAGTATTTT. Protein product: CASSLSGLAVDTQYF.

This chain links TRBV7-9 with TRBJ2-1; D perhaps matches TRBD1 (5 bases). The V end was cut by 4 bases, the J end by 0 bases, with 10 bases between. This CDR3 has 15 amino acids. Germline V gene data show CDR1 as SEHNR and CDR2 as FQNEAQ (reference sequence). In nucleotides, the CDR3 is TGTGCCAGCAGCTACCGGCAGGGCTCCTACAATGAGCAGTTCTTC. Protein product: CASSYRQGSYNEQFF.

The chain joins TRBV7-8 to TRBJ2-3; 8 positions agree with TRBD2. CDR3 length equals 16 residues. V was clipped by 5 bases and J by 4 bases; unmatched bases: 11. Germline V gives CDR1 SGHVS, CDR2 FQNEAQ. CDR3 protein: CASSPRIAGNSDTQYF. The CDR3 DNA reads TGTGCCAGCAGCCCGCGGATAGCGGGAAACTCAGATACGCAGTATTTT.

This clonotype was seen a handful of times. V usage is TRBV7-2 and J usage is TRBJ1-2, with D uncertain. The CDR3 extends over 12 amino acids. The ends were cut back, 5 bases at V and 6 bases at J, with 10 bases in the middle. CDR1 and CDR2 (germline): SGHTA, FQGNSA. CDR3 DNA sequence: TGTGCCAGCAGCCCCGGATGGGATGGCTACACCTTC. Residues: CASSPGWDGYTF.

This clonotype was observed a handful of times. The rearrangement uses TRBV20-1 and TRBJ2-7, with 9 bases fitting TRBD1. Losses at the gene ends were 5 bases for V and 6 bases for J; bases not matched to a gene: 5. The CDR3 loop spans 12 amino acids. Germline V gives CDR1 DFQATT, CDR2 SNEGSKA (reference sequence). This chain's CDR3 is CSAGTGRVEQYF. CDR3 coding DNA: TGCAGTGCTGGGACAGGGAGAGTCGAGCAGTACTTC.